Detailed here is one TCR beta chain. The antigen is unknown. These data are taken from a study of T-cell memory formation after mild COVID-19. As for the study in general: Largely donor-specific sequence clusters came from a couple of donors.

TCR alpha and TCR beta cDNA libraries with sample barcodes and UMIs came from 5'RACE using constant-segment primers. In TCRdb, the 5' RACE reads were re-called with MiXCR into one record per CDR3 protein. The data contain roughly 180,000 distinct CDR3 sequences, around a tenth of them singletons. General study points: Of the contracting clones, CD4+ ones lay mainly in CM and EM, and CD8+ ones in EMRA. A subset of responding clones appeared in pre-infection memory, suggesting cross-reactive memory joined.

The length of the CDR3 is 15 residues. V was shortened by 4 bases and J by 6 bases, with 19 bases between the two germline ends. CDR1 and CDR2 from the germline V gene are KGHSY and FQNENV. Sequenced sample: PBMCs or a T cell subset sorted from them (not recorded which). V is TRBV16 and J is TRBJ2-7, with a tentative D call TRBD2 (6 bases). The TCR comes from a man in his late teens or twenties who had mild COVID-19 (a few samples of this study predate the infection). Cell type and time point are not known. The DNA of the CDR3 is TGTGCCAGCAGCCCACGAGGAGAGGGAGGTGGCGAGCAGTACTTC. Amino acids: CASSPRGEGGGEQYF.